Presented here are 22 T cell receptor beta chains from one specimen sequenced in a study of CD8 T cells in Susac syndrome. It was with random hexamers that roughly 0.5 to 1 ug RNA was reverse transcribed. TCRdb reprocessed the immunoSEQ multiplex PCR reads via MiXCR and lists one record per CDR3 protein. The top ten hold around 0.16% of the sample, which has approximately 190,000 distinct CDR3 sequences, roughly 94% seen once. The specimen was CD8+ T cells from PBMCs. The receptors derive from a human donor with Susac syndrome.

This chain links TRBV19 with TRBJ2-5, with TRBD2 matching over 9 bases. CDR1 and CDR2 from the germline V gene are LNHDA and SQIVND (reference sequence). The junction had 6 bases not matched to a gene; V was cut back by 1 base and J by 0 bases. CDR3 length equals 17 residues. This chain's CDR3 is CASSIGSGGLYQETQYF. CDR3 coding DNA: TGTGCCAGTAGTATAGGTAGCGGGGGTTTGTACCAAGAGACCCAGTACTTC.

The chain employs TRBV18 and TRBJ2-4; 11 bases match TRBD2. The CDR3 length is 14 residues. Losses at the gene ends were 5 bases for V and 7 bases for J; bases not matched to a gene: 4. Germline-derived CDR1 and CDR2 are KGHSH and LQKENI. The CDR3 nucleotides read TGTGCCAGCTCAACTAGCGGGGGACAGAACATTCAGTACTTC. Residues: CASSTSGGQNIQYF.

J is TRBJ1-2 and V is TRBV5-6; 8 nucleotides align to TRBD1. From germline, CDR1 is SGHDT and CDR2 YYEEEE. This CDR3 region has 13 residues. Unmatched junction bases numbered 5, after V lost 4 bases and J lost 6 bases. The CDR3 bases are TGTGCCAGCAGCCCTTGGACAGGGAATGGCTACACCTTC. This sequence encodes CASSPWTGNGYTF.

V and J are TRBV6-2 or TRBV6-3 and TRBJ2-7; no clear D gene. The end of the DNA is better explained by TRBJ2-4, so the J call may be wrong. The CDR3 is 12 residues long. Germline values: CDR1 MNHEY, CDR2 SVGEGT. DNA for the CDR3: TGTGCCAGCAGTCCCGACGAGTTCATTCAGTACTTC. It yields the protein CASSPDEFIQYF.

The chain couples TRBV18 to TRBJ1-6, with D unresolved. Germline CDR1 is KGHSH and CDR2 is LQKENI. Trimming took off 3 bases at V and 7 bases at J, with 7 bases between the two ends. CDR3 size: 13 residues. DNA for the CDR3: TGTGCCAGCTCACCGGATCGGAATTCACCCCTCCACTTT. Protein: CASSPDRNSPLHF. Supplemented by reference TRBV18 and TRBJ1-6, the full variable domain reads NAGVMQNPRHLVRRRGQEARLRCSPMKGHSHVYWYRQLPEEGLKFMVYLQKENIIDESGMPKERFSAEFPKEGPSILRIQQVVRGDSAAYFCASSPDRNSPLHFGNGTRLTVT.

The rearrangement links TRBV9 to TRBJ1-5; TRBD1 aligns across 7 bases. Unmatched junction bases numbered 5, after V lost 0 bases and J lost 5 bases. The V gene's germline CDR1 is SGDLS and CDR2 YYNGEE. This CDR3 is 15 amino acids long. CDR3 sequence: CASSVGRGPDQPQHF. The CDR3 bases are TGTGCCAGCAGCGTAGGAAGGGGGCCTGATCAGCCCCAGCATTTT.

The V gene is TRBV10-3, the J gene TRBJ1-1, with D possibly TRBD1 on 6 matching bases. The germline V gene encodes CDR1 ENHRY and CDR2 SYGVKD. Trimming took off 8 bases at V and 1 base at J, with 17 bases between the two ends. The CDR3 is 15 amino acids. The CDR3 sequence: CAIAFGGRGNTEAFF. In nucleotides, the CDR3 is TGTGCCATCGCTTTCGGGGGGCGAGGGAACACTGAAGCTTTCTTT.

For the CDR3, the DNA is TGTGCCAGCAGCTTGGATGGGGACGAAAATTCACCCCTCCACTTT. Its translation: CASSLDGDENSPLHF. The V call is TRBV5-8, the J call TRBJ1-6, with a tentative D call TRBD1 (5 bases). CDR3 length equals 15 residues. CDR1 SGHTS and CDR2 YDEGEE come from the germline V gene. V lost 0 bases and J lost 7, with 11 bases in between. The whole variable domain, filled in from reference TRBV5-8 and TRBJ1-6, reads EAGVTQSPTHLIKTRGQQATLRCSPISGHTSVYWYQQALGLGLQFLLWYDEGEERNRGNFPPRFSGRQFPNYSSELNVNALELEDSALYLCASSLDGDENSPLHFGNGTRLTVT.

This chain joins TRBV7-9 and TRBJ1-5, with D maybe TRBD1 (5 bases). The V end was cut by 4 bases, the J end by 2 bases, with 15 bases between. Germline CDR1 reads SEHNR; CDR2 reads FQNEAQ (reference sequence). The CDR3 is 16 amino acids. CDR3 sequence reads: CASSSTLGVGNQPQHF. The CDR3 region has the DNA TGTGCCAGCAGCTCCACCCTGGGGGTGGGCAATCAGCCCCAGCATTTT.

J is TRBJ2-5 and V is TRBV28; D tentatively reads TRBD1 or TRBD2 (6 bases each). V lost 5 bases and J 2 bases, leaving 24 bases between the germline ends. CDR3 length: 18 amino acids. Germline V gene lookup returns CDR1 MDHEN and CDR2 SYDVKM. The DNA of the CDR3 is TGTGCCAGCAGTAATCCCTCCACCGTACGGGGGCCACAAGAGACCCAGTACTTC. Its translation: CASSNPSTVRGPQETQYF.

Only one count was recorded for this clonotype. The chain links TRBV4-1 to TRBJ2-7; weak D call: TRBD1 (7 bases). The CDR3 contains 13 residues. Trimming stripped 6 bases from V and 6 bases from J, with 15 bases between. Per the germline V gene, CDR1 is MGHRA and CDR2 is YSYEKL. The chain's CDR3 is CASSLTGTLEQYF. The CDR3, as DNA: TGCGCCAGCAGTCTGACAGGGACTCTCGAGCAGTACTTC.

The genes are TRBV20-1 and TRBJ1-4, with TRBD1 matching 9 bases. The CDR3 has 15 residues. After removal of 6 bases from V and 8 bases from J, the junction contained 13 bases not matched to a gene. Per germline, CDR1 DFQATT and CDR2 SNEGSKA (reference sequence). CDR3 DNA: TGCAGTGCCACAGGGGGCGCGGGGAGTCGAGAAAAACTGTTTTTT. It translates to CSATGGAGSREKLFF.

This sequence joins TRBV28 and TRBJ2-6; D ambiguous. From germline, CDR1 is MDHEN and CDR2 SYDVKM. V lost 3 bases, J lost 0 bases, and 6 bases lay in between. CDR3 length: 15 residues. CDR3 bases: TGTGCCAGCAGTTTGAGTCTCTCTGGGGCCAACGTCCTGACTTTC. This sequence encodes CASSLSLSGANVLTF.

The V and J genes are TRBV5-6 and TRBJ1-1, with D unclear. The V end lost 4 bases, the J end lost 7 bases, and 14 bases lay between the germline ends. The CDR3 sequence is 13 residues long. Looked up from germline, CDR1 is SGHDT and CDR2 is YYEEEE. The CDR3 DNA is TGTGCCAGCAGCCTTCCACCGGAAGTTGAAGCTTTCTTT. This translates into CASSLPPEVEAFF.

This chain uses TRBV2 with TRBJ2-1; D not certain. The germline V gene has CDR1 SNHLY and CDR2 FYNNEI. Trimming stripped 2 bases from V and 4 bases from J, with 12 bases between. The CDR3 is made up of 15 amino acids. CDR3 protein: CASSESDSQYNEQFF. CDR3 nucleotides: TGTGCCAGCAGTGAAAGTGACTCCCAATACAATGAGCAGTTCTTC.

The V and J genes are TRBV6-5 and TRBJ1-5; 9 bases map to TRBD1. Trimming took 6 bases from V and 6 from J; bases not matched to a gene: 3. The germline V gene has CDR1 MNHEY and CDR2 SVGAGI. This CDR3 is 13 amino acids long. CDR3 protein: CASRDRGGQPQHF. CDR3 in DNA: TGTGCCAGCAGGGACAGGGGAGGTCAGCCCCAGCATTTT.

This chain joins TRBV2 and TRBJ1-1; tentative D call: TRBD1 (5 bases). Germline CDR1 SNHLY, CDR2 FYNNEI. There are 14 residues in the CDR3. Trimming removed 1 base at V and 3 bases at J, with 9 bases between. The CDR3 spells CASSEVGGDTEAFF. The CDR3 DNA reads as TGTGCCAGCAGTGAAGTGGGGGGGGACACTGAAGCTTTCTTT.

V is TRBV27 and J is TRBJ1-1; 8 bases are shared with TRBD1. This CDR3 has 16 amino acids. Trimming at V came to 6 bases and at J to 2 bases, leaving 11 bases not matched to a gene. Germline values: CDR1 MNHEY, CDR2 SMNVEV (reference sequence). CDR3 in amino acids: CASRTDRAPGNTEAFF. The DNA of the CDR3 is TGTGCCAGCAGGACGGACAGGGCTCCTGGAAACACTGAAGCTTTCTTT.

The J gene is TRBJ2-1, the V gene TRBV11-2, with D tentatively TRBD1 or TRBD2 (6 bases each). V was shortened by 8 bases and J by 7 bases, with 27 bases between the two germline ends. The CDR3 totals 17 residues. Germline CDR1 and CDR2: SGHAT and FQNNGV. The DNA for the CDR3 is TGTGCCAGCCGTATATTCATGGGGGCCGGGGGACTTAATGAGCAGTTCTTC. Its protein is CASRIFMGAGGLNEQFF.

The gene calls are TRBV7-8 and TRBJ1-1; D ambiguous. Per the germline V gene, CDR1 is SGHVS and CDR2 is FQNEAQ. Trimming removed 3 bases at V and 0 bases at J, with 11 bases between. The CDR3 has 15 amino acids. This chain's CDR3 is CASSFEEAVNTEAFF. The CDR3 DNA sequence: TGTGCCAGCAGCTTCGAGGAAGCAGTGAACACTGAAGCTTTCTTT.

The chain links TRBV9 to TRBJ2-7; no definite D call. Germline assignment: CDR1 SGDLS and CDR2 YYNGEE. This CDR3 region has 15 residues. Trimming took off 0 bases at V and 0 bases at J, with 10 bases between the two ends. The CDR3 region is CASSVGEELSYEQYF. As DNA, the CDR3 is TGTGCCAGCAGCGTAGGGGAAGAGCTCTCCTACGAGCAGTACTTC.

The J gene is TRBJ2-3, the V gene TRBV2; D uncertain. V shed 6 bases and J shed 4 bases, with 2 bases lying between them. The germline V gene has CDR1 SNHLY and CDR2 FYNNEI. CDR3 length: 10 amino acids. DNA of the CDR3: TGTGCCAGCAGATCAGATACGCAGTATTTT. This encodes CASRSDTQYF.